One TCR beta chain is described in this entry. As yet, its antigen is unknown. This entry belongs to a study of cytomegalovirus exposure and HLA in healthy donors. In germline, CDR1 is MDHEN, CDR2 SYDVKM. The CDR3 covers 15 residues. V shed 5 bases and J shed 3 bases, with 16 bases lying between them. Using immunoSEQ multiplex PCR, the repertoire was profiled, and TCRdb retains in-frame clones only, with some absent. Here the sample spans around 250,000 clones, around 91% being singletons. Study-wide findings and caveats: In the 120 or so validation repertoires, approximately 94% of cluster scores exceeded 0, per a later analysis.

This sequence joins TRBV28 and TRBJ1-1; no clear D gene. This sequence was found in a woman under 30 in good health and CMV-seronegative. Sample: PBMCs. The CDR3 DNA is TGTGCCAGCAGTAAACGCTTAATTGCGTACACTGAAGCTTTCTTT. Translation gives CASSKRLIAYTEAFF.